Listed here are 27 T cell receptor beta chains from one sample, sequenced in a study of cytomegalovirus exposure and HLA in healthy donors. The PCR had 60 Vbeta and 13 Jbeta primers. TCRdb's copy holds only in-frame clones and misses some; the assay was immunoSEQ multiplex PCR. The sample carries more than 50,000 clones, roughly 87% recorded once. Sequenced material: PBMCs. These receptors all stem from a female donor in good health and CMV-seronegative.

The J gene is TRBJ2-6, the V gene TRBV5-1; D possibly corresponds to TRBD1 (5 bases). The CDR3 is made up of 16 amino acids. Trimming removed 2 bases at V and 0 bases at J, with 9 bases between. CDR1 and CDR2 (germline): SGHRS, YFSETQ. For the CDR3, the DNA is TGCGCCAGCAGCTTCGGACACCCCTCTGGGGCCAACGTCCTGACTTTC. It encodes CASSFGHPSGANVLTF.

The chain carries TRBV7-2 and TRBJ2-1, with D tentatively TRBD2 (6 bases). The CDR3 is 18 amino acids. V lost 2 bases and J 0 bases, leaving 17 bases between the germline ends. Looked up from germline, CDR1 is SGHTA and CDR2 is FQGNSA. CDR3 sequence (DNA): TGTGCCAGCAGCTTAAACGGTCTCGGCGGGAACTCCTACAATGAGCAGTTCTTC. This encodes CASSLNGLGGNSYNEQFF.

This chain links TRBV28 with TRBJ2-3; 10 bases map to TRBD1. CDR3 length: 16 residues. Germline CDR1 reads MDHEN; CDR2 reads SYDVKM. V was clipped by 4 bases and J by 5 bases; unmatched bases: 9. The CDR3 protein is CASSSSGQGMVDTQYF. CDR3 sequence (DNA): TGTGCCAGCAGTTCGTCGGGACAGGGGATGGTAGATACGCAGTATTTT.

A note on this clone: An end of the junction differs from the germline gene, which may be a read error. This rearrangement joins TRBV7-9 to TRBJ2-7; tentative D call: TRBD1 (5 bases). Germline-derived CDR1 and CDR2 are SEHNR and FQNEAQ (reference sequence). The CDR3 sequence is 15 residues long. The CDR3 nucleotides read TGTTCCAGCAGCTTAGCTCAGGGTTGGGACTACGAGCAGTACTTC. It is translated as CSSSLAQGWDYEQYF.

The CDR3 sequence: CSVSRQGADEKLFF. The CDR3 DNA sequence: TGCAGCGTCTCTAGACAGGGGGCTGATGAAAAACTGTTTTTT. The chain carries TRBV29-1 and TRBJ1-4; TRBD1 matches 10 bases. J was trimmed by 6 bases and V by 6 bases; bases with no gene match: 7. In germline, CDR1 is SQVTM, CDR2 ANQGSEA. CDR3 length equals 14 residues.

The chain uses TRBV2 and TRBJ2-2, with D tentatively TRBD2 (6 bases). The CDR3 totals 15 residues. Germline lookup yields CDR1 SNHLY and CDR2 FYNNEI. Trimming stripped 3 bases from V and 3 bases from J, with 11 bases between. The CDR3 protein is CASSERGTYTGELFF. DNA of the CDR3: TGTGCCAGCAGTGAGCGGGGTACCTACACCGGGGAGCTGTTTTTT.

The chain links TRBV28 to TRBJ2-7, with D maybe TRBD2 (5 bases). Germline values: CDR1 MDHEN, CDR2 SYDVKM. Trimming cost V 7 bases and J 3 bases, with 13 bases left between them. This CDR3 is 13 amino acids long. The CDR3 region is CASNHRDLYEQYF. CDR3 coding DNA: TGTGCCAGCAACCACCGGGATCTCTACGAGCAGTACTTC.

The CDR3 bases are TGTGCCAGCAGTCCACCCCCGACTGAAAACGAGCAGTACTTC. Translation gives CASSPPPTENEQYF. The chain carries TRBV28 and TRBJ2-7; D ambiguous. CDR3 length equals 14 residues. Germline values: CDR1 MDHEN, CDR2 SYDVKM. V lost 5 bases, J lost 5 bases, and 16 bases lay in between.

This sequence joins TRBV19 and TRBJ1-5; TRBD1 agrees at 9 bases. J lost 2 bases, V lost 1 base, and 3 bases had no gene match. The CDR3 spans 16 residues. Germline CDR1 and CDR2: LNHDA and SQIVND (reference sequence). The DNA of the CDR3 is TGTGCCAGTAGTATAGGGGACAGGGCGGGCAATCAGCCCCAGCATTTT. Translation gives CASSIGDRAGNQPQHF. Looking up the rest from reference TRBV19 and TRBJ1-5 gives the full variable domain: DGGITQSPKYLFRKEGQNVTLSCEQNLNHDAMYWYRQDPGQGLRLIYYSQIVNDFQKGDIAEGYSVSREKKESFPLTVTSAQKNPTAFYLCASSIGDRAGNQPQHFGDGTRLSIL.

V is TRBV19 and J is TRBJ1-5; 7 bases line up with TRBD1. The CDR3 extends over 19 amino acids. CDR1 and CDR2 (germline): LNHDA, SQIVND (reference sequence). V lost 3 bases to trimming and J lost 0 bases; unmatched junction nucleotides: 14. DNA of the CDR3: TGTGCCAGTAGTATTGGGGGCCCCGGGACAGTCTTTAGCAATCAGCCCCAGCATTTT. Translated: CASSIGGPGTVFSNQPQHF.

This clone was observed a few times. The genes are TRBV2 and TRBJ2-5, with TRBD2 matching over 8 bases. CDR3 length: 15 residues. The germline V gene encodes CDR1 SNHLY and CDR2 FYNNEI. The junction had 8 bases not matched to a gene; V was cut back by 6 bases and J by 2 bases. The CDR3 sequence: CASRGGGSRQETQYF. In nucleotides, the CDR3 is TGTGCCAGCAGGGGCGGGGGGAGTCGACAAGAGACCCAGTACTTC. The full variable domain, in which reference TRBV2 and TRBJ2-5 provide the parts outside the CDR3, is EPEVTQTPSHQVTQMGQEVILRCVPISNHLYFYWYRQILGQKVEFLVSFYNNEISEKSEIFDDQFSVERPDGSNFTLKIRSTKLEDSAMYFCASRGGGSRQETQYFGPGTRLLVL.

V usage is TRBV6-1 and J usage is TRBJ1-6, with D uncertain. Germline V gene lookup returns CDR1 MNHNS and CDR2 SASEGT. V gave up 1 base and J gave up 4 bases, with 2 bases separating them. The CDR3 is 13 residues long. The CDR3 region is CASSEVYNSPLHF. In nucleotides, the CDR3 is TGTGCCAGCAGTGAAGTATATAATTCACCCCTCCACTTT.

Details on this clone: Distinct nucleotide sequences in the sample also encode this CDR3. This chain joins TRBV30 and TRBJ1-1, with D unresolved. The CDR3 length is 13 residues. Per germline, CDR1 GTSNPN and CDR2 SVGIG (reference sequence). V lost 0 bases, J lost 4 bases, and 9 bases lay in between. CDR3 coding DNA: TGTGCCTGGAGTGTAACCGGCGGCACTGAAGCTTTCTTT. As protein: CAWSVTGGTEAFF. Drawing the rest from reference TRBV30 and TRBJ1-1, the complete variable domain is SQTIHQWPATLVQPVGSPLSLECTVEGTSNPNLYWYRQAAGRGLQLLFYSVGIGQISSEVPQNLSASRPQDRQFILSSKKLLLSDSGFYLCAWSVTGGTEAFFGQGTRLTVV.

This clone was picked up a small number of times. The gene calls are TRBV19 and TRBJ2-7; a possible D gene is TRBD1 (6 bases). The CDR3 length is 14 residues. Trimming pared 5 bases from V and 0 bases from J, leaving 11 bases between. CDR1 is LNHDA and CDR2 is SQIVND in the germline V gene (reference sequence). In DNA, the CDR3 is TGTGCCAGTAGTGGACAGACGAGCTCCTACGAGCAGTACTTC. It codes for CASSGQTSSYEQYF.

The CDR3: CSVASGGATDTQYF. CDR3 coding DNA: TGCAGCGTTGCTAGCGGGGGGGCCACAGATACGCAGTATTTT. J is TRBJ2-3 and V is TRBV29-1, with 12 bases matching TRBD2. Germline V gene sequence: CDR1 SQVTM, CDR2 ANQGSEA. CDR3 size: 14 residues. Losses at the gene ends were 4 bases for V and 2 bases for J; bases not matched to a gene: 1.

A note on this clone: At one end, the junction sequence differs from germline, possibly due to a read error. The chain couples TRBV5-1 to TRBJ2-2; D may be TRBD1 (6 bases). Germline loops: CDR1 SGHRS, CDR2 YFSETQ. The CDR3 sequence is 16 residues long. As DNA, the CDR3 is TGCGCCAGCAGCCCGCAATGGACAGCGAACACCGAGGAGCTGTTTTTT. Translation: CASSPQWTANTEELFF.

The V call is TRBV7-2, the J call TRBJ2-3; TRBD2 aligns across 7 bases. The V and J ends lost 1 base and 6 bases, in that order; junction bases with no gene match: 7. Germline V gives CDR1 SGHTA, CDR2 FQGNSA. This CDR3 is built from 15 residues. The CDR3 nucleotides are TGTGCCAGCAGCTTAGGTGGGAGGGAGGTGGATACGCAGTATTTT. Translated: CASSLGGREVDTQYF. Full variable domain (remainder filled in from reference TRBV7-2 and TRBJ2-3): GAGVSQSPSNKVTEKGKDVELRCDPISGHTALYWYRQSLGQGLEFLIYFQGNSAPDKSGLPSDRFSAERTGGSVSTLTIQRTQQEDSAVYLCASSLGGREVDTQYFGPGTRLTVL.

The V and J genes are TRBV5-8 and TRBJ2-3; 13 nucleotides match TRBD2. This CDR3 has 15 amino acids. J gave up 6 bases and V 6 bases, and 7 bases lay outside the gene matches. CDR1 is SGHTS, CDR2 YDEGEE, per germline. The CDR3 protein is CASKGLAGMSDTQYF. The CDR3 DNA follows: TGTGCCAGCAAGGGACTAGCGGGGATGTCTGATACGCAGTATTTT.

The rearrangement links TRBV5-1 to TRBJ2-7; the match to TRBD1 covers 7 bases. Germline V gene sequence: CDR1 SGHRS, CDR2 YFSETQ. The CDR3 has 15 residues. With 0 bases clipped from V and 1 base from J, the junction kept 4 bases outside the gene matches. CDR3 nucleotide sequence: TGCGCCAGCAGCTTGGGGTCAGGGGGTTCCTACGAGCAGTACTTC. Translating it yields CASSLGSGGSYEQYF.

The V gene is TRBV6-1, the J gene TRBJ1-2, with TRBD1 matching over 8 bases. The CDR3 loop spans 19 amino acids. CDR1 is MNHNS and CDR2 is SASEGT in the germline V gene. V was pared by 0 bases and J by 4 bases, with 16 bases of the junction left unmatched. The CDR3 DNA is TGTGCCAGCAGTGAAGCAGGGCCAGGGGGCAAATTGGAAGGCTATGGCTACACCTTC. Its translation: CASSEAGPGGKLEGYGYTF.

The chain is built from TRBV11-1 and TRBJ2-2; D ambiguous. The ends were cut back, 5 bases at V and 5 bases at J, with 9 bases in the middle. CDR3 length: 13 residues. Per the germline V gene, CDR1 is SGHAT and CDR2 is FQDESV (reference sequence). CDR3 sequence: CASSGDLTGELFF. In DNA form, the CDR3 reads TGTGCCAGCAGCGGAGATTTAACCGGGGAGCTGTTTTTT.

The genes are TRBV2 and TRBJ2-3; 11 positions agree with TRBD2. Losses at the gene ends were 2 bases for V and 5 bases for J; bases not matched to a gene: 3. Germline V CDR1 and CDR2: SNHLY, FYNNEI. This CDR3 has 15 residues. The CDR3 spells CASSETSGRQDTQYF. The CDR3 DNA is TGTGCCAGCAGTGAAACTAGCGGGAGACAAGATACGCAGTATTTT.

The CDR3 sequence is CASSTDRTYEQYF. CDR3 coding DNA: TGTGCCAGCAGTACCGACAGGACCTACGAGCAGTACTTC. The chain joins TRBV5-6 to TRBJ2-7, with D tentatively TRBD1 (6 bases). The germline CDR1 and CDR2 sequences are SGHDT and YYEEEE. Trimming stripped 5 bases from V and 2 bases from J, with 11 bases between. The length of the CDR3 is 13 residues.

The V call is TRBV20-1, the J call TRBJ2-3; no firm D call. The V end was cut by 3 bases, the J end by 5 bases, with 6 bases between. The CDR3 covers 11 residues. Germline values: CDR1 DFQATT, CDR2 SNEGSKA (reference sequence). The CDR3 sequence: CSARPGDTQYF. The CDR3 nucleotides are TGCAGTGCTAGGCCAGGAGATACGCAGTATTTT.

Of note for this clone: The same CDR3 can be traced to other DNA sequences in this sample. The chain carries TRBV4-1 and TRBJ2-1; unclear D gene. The V gene's germline CDR1 is MGHRA and CDR2 YSYEKL. The CDR3 extends over 14 amino acids. V shed 3 bases and J shed 6 bases, with 12 bases lying between them. CDR3 protein: CASSHAGSGNEQFF. As DNA, the CDR3 is TGCGCCAGCAGCCACGCAGGTTCTGGCAATGAGCAGTTCTTC.

The chain joins TRBV5-8 to TRBJ2-6; a possible D gene is TRBD1 (5 bases). CDR1 and CDR2 (germline): SGHTS, YDEGEE. Trimming shortened V by 1 base and J by 1 base, and 12 bases separated the two germline ends. The CDR3 length is 17 residues. The CDR3 is CASSLQGSRSGANVLTF. The CDR3 DNA reads TGTGCCAGCAGCTTGCAGGGTTCCAGATCTGGGGCCAACGTCCTGACTTTC.

The chain carries TRBV2 and TRBJ2-7; D uncertain. This CDR3 contains 10 residues. Trimming left V 6 bases short and J 4 bases short, with 4 bases between. Germline lookup yields CDR1 SNHLY and CDR2 FYNNEI. The CDR3 DNA reads TGTGCCAGCAGATATTACGAGCAGTACTTC. Translated, it gives CASRYYEQYF.